These T cell receptor beta chains were read from a single sample in a study of beta chain features in type 1 diabetes. Method: immunoSEQ multiplex PCR; TCRdb's copy keeps in-frame clones and lacks some. The sample yields about 360,000 clones, roughly an eighth seen once. The source material was naive CD4+ T cells from blood. The receptors stem from a woman aged 18-35 years with type 1 diabetes. The CDR3 runs from the conserved cysteine through the conserved F or W. The order of the fields is clone size, V gene, CDR3 protein. Clone size appears in some rows only: once, few, many, or a class for an expanded clone.

abundance: few
v_gene: TRBV7-2
CDR3aa: CASSHREAKNIQYF

abundance: few
v_gene: TRBV4-3
CDR3aa: CASSQGGTENTGELFF

abundance: -
v_gene: TRBV25-1
CDR3aa: CASSSGGGYQETQYF

abundance: -
v_gene: TRBV19
CDR3aa: CASTRSSGGIQYF

abundance: few
v_gene: TRBV25-1
CDR3aa: CASSGYRGIDIQYF

abundance: -
v_gene: TRBV29-1
CDR3aa: CSVLKSGTGVGELFF

abundance: -
v_gene: TRBV4-2
CDR3aa: CASSPDRVGYTF

abundance: few
v_gene: TRBV30
CDR3aa: CAWIRERDQPQHF

abundance: few
v_gene: TRBV6-5
CDR3aa: CASRQGYEQYF

abundance: -
v_gene: TRBV29-1
CDR3aa: CSVCNRQGGTQYF

abundance: -
v_gene: TRBV6-5
CDR3aa: CASSSTGGNQPQHF

abundance: few
v_gene: TRBV5-4
CDR3aa: CASSQGTDRTGYGYTF

abundance: -
v_gene: TRBV5-4
CDR3aa: CASSLARSLTGEQYF

abundance: -
v_gene: TRBV23-1
CDR3aa: CASSQSLTGKDETQYF

abundance: -
v_gene: TRBV7-9
CDR3aa: CASSLRQGETQYF

abundance: -
v_gene: TRBV19
CDR3aa: CASSIWQGMADTQYF

abundance: -
v_gene: TRBV6-5
CDR3aa: CASSRRSGRSNIQYF

abundance: few
v_gene: TRBV18
CDR3aa: CASSLPTSTFF

abundance: few
v_gene: TRBV19
CDR3aa: CASNVGAATDTQYF

abundance: -
v_gene: TRBV4-1
CDR3aa: CASSQAGRVFTEAFF

abundance: -
v_gene: TRBV14
CDR3aa: CASSQAAGGQETQYF

abundance: few
v_gene: TRBV28
CDR3aa: CASSSGGAGLRYTF

abundance: -
v_gene: TRBV29-1
CDR3aa: CSVRTGAGDTQYF

abundance: few
v_gene: TRBV5-4
CDR3aa: CASSSRGAGDTQYF

abundance: few
v_gene: TRBV5-6
CDR3aa: CASSFLGSRYNEQFF

abundance: few
v_gene: TRBV14
CDR3aa: CASSLLRGSGLYEQYF

abundance: -
v_gene: TRBV7-2
CDR3aa: CASSKDRVEPQHF

abundance: -
v_gene: TRBV30
CDR3aa: CAWSPGQGIEKLFF

abundance: -
v_gene: TRBV5-1
CDR3aa: CATRTQASNTGELFF

abundance: -
v_gene: TRBV4-3
CDR3aa: CASSLAFTNEQFF

abundance: few
v_gene: TRBV18
CDR3aa: CASSPGAGGDTQYF

abundance: -
v_gene: TRBV18
CDR3aa: CASSPPGQVYEQYF

abundance: -
v_gene: TRBV28
CDR3aa: CASSLYNNEQFF

abundance: few
v_gene: TRBV4-3
CDR3aa: CASSQAFSGTSGVHEQFF

abundance: -
v_gene: TRBV4-3
CDR3aa: CASSQGQGTYNEQFF

abundance: few
v_gene: TRBV7-2
CDR3aa: CASSFEAYEQYF

abundance: -
v_gene: TRBV6-6
CDR3aa: CASRAGGPSGANVLTF

abundance: -
v_gene: TRBV4-1
CDR3aa: CASSRQGSYNEQFF

abundance: few
v_gene: TRBV5-1
CDR3aa: CASTPTGFNEKLFF